This record covers a single T cell receptor beta chain. No antigen is known for it. These data are taken from a study of shared clonotypes between healthy human individuals. Broader study findings: A few donors had 4% to 6.5% of their naive CD4 clonotypes in common. The sole specimen, blood, was sampled, and tissue repertoires likely differ. Rarefaction gave evidence that sorted-subset sequencing remained incomplete despite large depth.

CD45RO negativity and positive selection for CCR7 defined naive CD8 cells, a population that excluded terminally differentiated effector memory CD45RA+ cells. Within Nashville, Tennessee resided all donors, each a Caucasian adult. CDR1 and CDR2 from the germline V gene are MNHEY and SMNVEV (reference sequence). V dropped 3 bases and J dropped 4 bases, with 10 bases sitting between them. CDR3 length: 13 amino acids. Sequenced by immunoSEQ multiplex PCR; TCRdb stores in-frame clones only, minus some. There are about 2.1 million clones in the sample; approximately 92% occur only once, and under 2% lies in the top ten.

The chain couples TRBV27 to TRBJ2-7, with unresolved D. The sample consisted of naive CD8+ T cells from PBMCs. The source of this sequence is a man aged 18 to 29 in good health. Some clones in this sample may be carry-over from other donors' samples. For the CDR3, the DNA is TGTGCCAGCAGTTTCGGCTGGAAATACGAGCAGTACTTC. Protein: CASSFGWKYEQYF.